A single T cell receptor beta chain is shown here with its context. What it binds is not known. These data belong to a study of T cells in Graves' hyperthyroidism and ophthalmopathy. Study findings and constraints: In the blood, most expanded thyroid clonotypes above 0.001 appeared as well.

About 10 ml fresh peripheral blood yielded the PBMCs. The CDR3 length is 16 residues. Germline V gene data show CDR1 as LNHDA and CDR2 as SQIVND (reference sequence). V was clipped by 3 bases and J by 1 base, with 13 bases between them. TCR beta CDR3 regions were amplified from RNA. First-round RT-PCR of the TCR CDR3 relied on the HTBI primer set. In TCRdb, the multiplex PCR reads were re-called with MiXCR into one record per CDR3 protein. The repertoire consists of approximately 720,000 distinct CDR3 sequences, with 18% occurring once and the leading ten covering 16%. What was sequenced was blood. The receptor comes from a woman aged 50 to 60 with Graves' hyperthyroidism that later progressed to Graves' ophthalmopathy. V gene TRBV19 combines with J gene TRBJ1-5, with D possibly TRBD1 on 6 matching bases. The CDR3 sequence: CASSMKTGPSNQPQHF. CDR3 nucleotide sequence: TGTGCCAGTAGTATGAAGACAGGCCCAAGCAATCAGCCCCAGCATTTT.